What follows are 6 T cell receptor beta chains derived from one specimen sequenced in a study of blood T cell repertoires in COVID-19 (dated by TCRdb to 2020 to 2021). Libraries were made using the immunoSEQ multiplex PCR assay. TCRdb obtained this table from immuneACCESS and retained in-frame rearrangements with V and J assigned. These tables miss some clones; where compared with another copy, unresolved V genes account for less than half of the shortfall, and the remainder is unexplained. The table for this sample lists a few hundred thousand clones; about 82% of them were counted only once. The top ten clones comprise roughly 7% of the sample. Sequenced input: peripheral blood. These receptors all come from a human donor in a cohort sampled during active COVID-19.

This clone was seen once. V and J are TRBV4-1 and TRBJ2-7, with 9 positions matching TRBD1. The CDR3 runs 16 residues. Germline-derived CDR1 and CDR2 are MGHRA and YSYEKL. Trimming removed 0 bases from V and 5 bases from J; junction bases left unmatched: 8. CDR3 region: CASSQDRQGGFDEQYF. The CDR3 DNA reads as TGCGCCAGCAGCCAAGATCGACAGGGGGGATTTGACGAGCAGTACTTC.

The chain uses TRBV18 and TRBJ1-1; 7 bases agree with TRBD1. From germline, CDR1 is KGHSH and CDR2 LQKENI. There are 15 residues in the CDR3. V lost 6 bases to trimming and J lost 5 bases; unmatched junction nucleotides: 12. CDR3 residues: CASSQGGPIPTEAFF. The CDR3 DNA reads as TGTGCCAGCTCCCAAGGGGGCCCGATCCCGACTGAAGCTTTCTTT.

The chain uses TRBV11-1 and TRBJ2-5; 10 positions agree with TRBD1. After removal of 3 bases from V and 3 bases from J, the junction contained 1 base not matched to a gene. The CDR3 runs 14 residues. CDR1 is SGHAT, CDR2 FQDESV, per germline (reference sequence). The DNA of the CDR3 is TGTGCCAGCAGCTTGACAGGGGGCGAAGAGACCCAGTACTTC. Its translation is CASSLTGGEETQYF.

The CDR3 loop is CASSQALTQGGPAHSNQPQHF. DNA of the CDR3: TGCGCCAGCAGCCAAGCTCTCACACAGGGGGGTCCCGCGCATAGCAATCAGCCCCAGCATTTT. The J gene is TRBJ1-5, the V gene TRBV4-1; 8 bases fit TRBD1. The germline V gene has CDR1 MGHRA and CDR2 YSYEKL. The J segment lost 0 bases and the V segment lost 1 base, leaving 17 bases of the junction unmatched. CDR3 size: 21 residues.

The chain uses TRBV6-1 and TRBJ1-1, with a weak D call TRBD1 (6 bases). Trimming removed 4 bases from V and 0 bases from J, with 15 bases in between. The CDR3 totals 16 residues. Germline V gives CDR1 MNHNS, CDR2 SASEGT. The CDR3 bases are TGTGCCAGCAGTGGAATTCCCGAGGGGGTGAACACTGAAGCTTTCTTT. Amino acids: CASSGIPEGVNTEAFF.

This rearrangement joins TRBV30 to TRBJ1-2; no reliable D call. The germline V and J ends were trimmed by 4 bases and 1 base, with 13 bases remaining between them. This CDR3 has 14 amino acids. Germline V lookup: CDR1 GTSNPN, CDR2 SVGIG (reference sequence). The CDR3 protein is CAWKHPGNNYGYTF. DNA of the CDR3: TGTGCCTGGAAACATCCGGGAAATAACTATGGCTACACCTTC.